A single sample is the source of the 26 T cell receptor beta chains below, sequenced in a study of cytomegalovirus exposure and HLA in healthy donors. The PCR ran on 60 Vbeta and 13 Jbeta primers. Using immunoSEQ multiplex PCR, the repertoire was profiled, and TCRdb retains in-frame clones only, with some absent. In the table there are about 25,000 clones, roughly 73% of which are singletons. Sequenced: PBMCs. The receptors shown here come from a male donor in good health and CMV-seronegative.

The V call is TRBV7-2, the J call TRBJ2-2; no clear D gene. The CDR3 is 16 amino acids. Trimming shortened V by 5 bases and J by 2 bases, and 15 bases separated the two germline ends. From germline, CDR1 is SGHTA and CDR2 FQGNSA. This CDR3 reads CASSQSVRPNTGELFF. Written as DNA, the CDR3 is TGTGCCAGCAGCCAATCGGTACGCCCCAACACCGGGGAGCTGTTTTTT.

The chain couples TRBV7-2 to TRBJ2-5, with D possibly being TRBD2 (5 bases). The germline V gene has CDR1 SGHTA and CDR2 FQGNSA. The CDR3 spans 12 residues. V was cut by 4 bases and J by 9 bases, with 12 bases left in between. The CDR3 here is CASSWTGKSQYF. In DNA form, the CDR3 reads TGTGCCAGCAGCTGGACCGGGAAGTCCCAGTACTTC. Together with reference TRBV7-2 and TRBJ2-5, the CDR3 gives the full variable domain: GAGVSQSPSNKVTEKGKDVELRCDPISGHTALYWYRQSLGQGLEFLIYFQGNSAPDKSGLPSDRFSAERTGGSVSTLTIQRTQQEDSAVYLCASSWTGKSQYFGPGTRLLVL.

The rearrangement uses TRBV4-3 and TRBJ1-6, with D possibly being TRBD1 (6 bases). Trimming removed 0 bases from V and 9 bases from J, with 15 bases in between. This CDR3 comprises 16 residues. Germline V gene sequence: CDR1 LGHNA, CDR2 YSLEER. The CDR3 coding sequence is TGCGCCAGCAGCCAAGATAGGGAACCCAGGGGTTCACCCCTCCACTTT. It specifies CASSQDREPRGSPLHF.

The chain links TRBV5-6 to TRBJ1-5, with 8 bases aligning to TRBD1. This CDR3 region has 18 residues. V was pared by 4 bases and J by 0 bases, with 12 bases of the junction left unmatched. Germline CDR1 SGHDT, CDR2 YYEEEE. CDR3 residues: CASSIGQGSLYSNQPQHF. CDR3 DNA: TGTGCCAGCAGCATAGGACAGGGATCATTATATAGCAATCAGCCCCAGCATTTT.

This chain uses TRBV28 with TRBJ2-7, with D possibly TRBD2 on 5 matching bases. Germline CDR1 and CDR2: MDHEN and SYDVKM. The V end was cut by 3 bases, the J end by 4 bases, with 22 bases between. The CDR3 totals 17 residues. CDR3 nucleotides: TGTGCCAGCAGTTTGGTAATCGGGAACAGAGCCTATTACGAGCAGTACTTC. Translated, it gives CASSLVIGNRAYYEQYF. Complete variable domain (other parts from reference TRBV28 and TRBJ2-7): DVKVTQSSRYLVKRTGEKVFLECVQDMDHENMFWYRQDPGLGLRLIYFSYDVKMKEKGDIPEGYSVSREKKERFSLILESASTNQTSMYLCASSLVIGNRAYYEQYFGPGTRLTVT.

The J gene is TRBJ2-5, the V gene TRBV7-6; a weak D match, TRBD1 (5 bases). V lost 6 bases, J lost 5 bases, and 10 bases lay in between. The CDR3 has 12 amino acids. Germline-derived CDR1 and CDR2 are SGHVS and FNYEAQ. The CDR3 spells CASSAGLETQYF. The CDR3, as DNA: TGTGCCAGCAGTGCAGGGTTGGAGACCCAGTACTTC.

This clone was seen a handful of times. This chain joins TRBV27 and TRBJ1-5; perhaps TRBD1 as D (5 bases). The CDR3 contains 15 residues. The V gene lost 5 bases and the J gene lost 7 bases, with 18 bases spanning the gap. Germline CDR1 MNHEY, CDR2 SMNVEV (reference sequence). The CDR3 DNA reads TGTGCCAGCAGTCGGGACTATTCGGGGGAACAGCCCCAGCATTTT. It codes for CASSRDYSGEQPQHF.

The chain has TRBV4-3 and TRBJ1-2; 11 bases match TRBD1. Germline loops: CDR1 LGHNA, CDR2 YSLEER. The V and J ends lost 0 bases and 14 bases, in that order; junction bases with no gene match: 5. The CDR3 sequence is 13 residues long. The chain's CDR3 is CASSQDPRDRGTF. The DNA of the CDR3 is TGCGCCAGCAGCCAAGACCCCCGGGACAGGGGGACCTTC.

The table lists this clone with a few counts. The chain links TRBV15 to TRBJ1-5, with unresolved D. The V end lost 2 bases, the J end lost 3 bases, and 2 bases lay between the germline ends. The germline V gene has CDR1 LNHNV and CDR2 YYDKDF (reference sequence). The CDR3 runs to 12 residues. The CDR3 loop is CATSRLNQPQHF. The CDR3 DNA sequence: TGTGCCACCAGCAGACTCAATCAGCCCCAGCATTTT.

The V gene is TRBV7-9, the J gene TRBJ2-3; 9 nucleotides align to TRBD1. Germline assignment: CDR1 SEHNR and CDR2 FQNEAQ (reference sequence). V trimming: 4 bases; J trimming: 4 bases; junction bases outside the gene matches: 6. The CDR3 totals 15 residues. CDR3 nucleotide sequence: TGTGCCAGCAGCTCGGGACAGGGAGGCGCAGATACGCAGTATTTT. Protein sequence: CASSSGQGGADTQYF.

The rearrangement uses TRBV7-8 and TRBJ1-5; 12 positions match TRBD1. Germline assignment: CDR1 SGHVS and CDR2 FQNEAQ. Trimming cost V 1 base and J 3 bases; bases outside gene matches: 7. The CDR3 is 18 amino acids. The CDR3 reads CASSLDTGQGANNQPQHF. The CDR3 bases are TGTGCCAGCAGCTTAGACACGGGACAGGGGGCCAACAATCAGCCCCAGCATTTT.

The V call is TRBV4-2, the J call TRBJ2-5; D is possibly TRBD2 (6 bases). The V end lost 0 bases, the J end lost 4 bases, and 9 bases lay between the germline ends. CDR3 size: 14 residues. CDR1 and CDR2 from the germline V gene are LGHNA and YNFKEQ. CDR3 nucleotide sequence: TGTGCCAGCAGCCAAGATGGAGCGGGAGAGACCCAGTACTTC. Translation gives CASSQDGAGETQYF.

The CDR3 protein is CASSEVGGVGSQPQHF. DNA for the CDR3: TGTGCCAGCAGTGAAGTGGGCGGGGTCGGGAGTCAGCCCCAGCATTTT. J is TRBJ1-5 and V is TRBV6-1; D is undetermined. The CDR3 is 16 amino acids. Trimming removed 1 base from V and 6 bases from J, with 16 bases in between. From germline, CDR1 is MNHNS and CDR2 SASEGT.

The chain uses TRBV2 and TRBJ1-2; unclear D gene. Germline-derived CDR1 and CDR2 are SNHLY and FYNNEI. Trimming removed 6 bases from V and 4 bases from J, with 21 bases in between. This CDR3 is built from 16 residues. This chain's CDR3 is CASSATRRAISYGYTF. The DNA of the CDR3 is TGTGCCAGCAGCGCCACTCGGAGGGCGATTAGCTATGGCTACACCTTC.

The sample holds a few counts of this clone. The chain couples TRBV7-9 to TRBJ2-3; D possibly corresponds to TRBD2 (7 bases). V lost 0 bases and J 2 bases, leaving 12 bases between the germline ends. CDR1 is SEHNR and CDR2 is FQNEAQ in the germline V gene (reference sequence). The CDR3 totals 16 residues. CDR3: CASSLAGGHLTDTQYF. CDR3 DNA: TGTGCCAGCAGCTTAGCGGGGGGGCATCTCACAGATACGCAGTATTTT.

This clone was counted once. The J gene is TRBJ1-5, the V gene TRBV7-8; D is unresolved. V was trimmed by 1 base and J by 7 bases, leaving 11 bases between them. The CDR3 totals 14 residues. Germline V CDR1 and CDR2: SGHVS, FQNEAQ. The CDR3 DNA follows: TGTGCCAGCAGCTTAGGAAGGACTGGACAGCCCCAGCATTTT. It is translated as CASSLGRTGQPQHF.

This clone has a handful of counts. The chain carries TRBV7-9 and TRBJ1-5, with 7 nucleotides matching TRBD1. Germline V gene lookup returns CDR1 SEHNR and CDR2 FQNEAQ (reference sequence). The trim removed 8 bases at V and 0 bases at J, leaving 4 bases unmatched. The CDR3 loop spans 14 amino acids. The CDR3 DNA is TGTGCCAGCTCGACAGGGTTTAGCAATCAGCCCCAGCATTTT. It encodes CASSTGFSNQPQHF.

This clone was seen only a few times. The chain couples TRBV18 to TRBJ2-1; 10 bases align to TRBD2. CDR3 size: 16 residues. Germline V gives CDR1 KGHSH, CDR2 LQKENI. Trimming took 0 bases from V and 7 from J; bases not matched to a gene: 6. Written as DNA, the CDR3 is TGTGCCAGCTCACCACCGCCTAGCGGGAGATGGAATGAGCAGTTCTTC. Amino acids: CASSPPPSGRWNEQFF.

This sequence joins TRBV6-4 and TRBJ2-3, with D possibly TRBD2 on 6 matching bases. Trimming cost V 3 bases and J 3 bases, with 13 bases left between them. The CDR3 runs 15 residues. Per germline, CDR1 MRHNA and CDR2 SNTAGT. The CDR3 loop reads CASSELGGATDTQYF. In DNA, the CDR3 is TGTGCCAGCAGTGAACTGGGAGGTGCAACAGATACGCAGTATTTT.

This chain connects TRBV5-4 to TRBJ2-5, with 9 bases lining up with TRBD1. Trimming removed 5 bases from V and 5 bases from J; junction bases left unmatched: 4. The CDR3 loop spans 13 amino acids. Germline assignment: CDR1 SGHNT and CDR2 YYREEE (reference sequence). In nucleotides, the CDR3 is TGTGCCAGCAGGGCCGGGACAGGGGAGACCCAGTACTTC. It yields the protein CASRAGTGETQYF.

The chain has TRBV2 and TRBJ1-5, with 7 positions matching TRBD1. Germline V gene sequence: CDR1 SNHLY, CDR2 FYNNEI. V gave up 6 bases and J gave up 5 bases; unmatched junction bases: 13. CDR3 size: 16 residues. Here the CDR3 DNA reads TGTGCCAGCAGCCACATGACAGGGATTGGCTATCAGCCCCAGCATTTT. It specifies CASSHMTGIGYQPQHF.

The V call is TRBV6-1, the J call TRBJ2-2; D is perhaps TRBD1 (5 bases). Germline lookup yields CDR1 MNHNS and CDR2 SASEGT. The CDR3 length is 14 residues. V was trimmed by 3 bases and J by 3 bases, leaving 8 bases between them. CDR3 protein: CASSDPRDTGELFF. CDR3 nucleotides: TGTGCCAGCAGTGACCCCAGGGACACCGGGGAGCTGTTTTTT.

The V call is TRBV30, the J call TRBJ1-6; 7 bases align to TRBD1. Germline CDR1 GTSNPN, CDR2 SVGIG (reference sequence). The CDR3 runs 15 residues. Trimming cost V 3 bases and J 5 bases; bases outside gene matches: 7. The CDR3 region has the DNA TGTGCCTGGAGAAGCCGGGACAGAGATAATTCACCCCTCCACTTT. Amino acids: CAWRSRDRDNSPLHF.

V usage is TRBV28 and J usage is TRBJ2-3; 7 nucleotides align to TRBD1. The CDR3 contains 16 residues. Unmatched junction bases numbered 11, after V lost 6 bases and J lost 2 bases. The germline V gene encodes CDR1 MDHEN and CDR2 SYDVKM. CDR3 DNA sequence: TGTGCCAGCAGCCCCTTACGAGGGACAGACACAGATACGCAGTATTTT. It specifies CASSPLRGTDTDTQYF.

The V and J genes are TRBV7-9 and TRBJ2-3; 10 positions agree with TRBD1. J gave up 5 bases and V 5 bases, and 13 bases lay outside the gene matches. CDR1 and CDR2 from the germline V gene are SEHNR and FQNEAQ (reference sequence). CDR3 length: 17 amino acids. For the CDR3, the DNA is TGTGCCAGCAGCCTTTCCCTAATCCGGGACAGGGGAGATACGCAGTATTTT. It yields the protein CASSLSLIRDRGDTQYF.

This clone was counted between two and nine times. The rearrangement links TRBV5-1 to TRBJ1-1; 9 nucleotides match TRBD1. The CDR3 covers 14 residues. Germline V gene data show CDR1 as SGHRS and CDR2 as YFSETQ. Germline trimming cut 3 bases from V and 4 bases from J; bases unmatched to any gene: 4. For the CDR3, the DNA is TGCGCCAGCAGCTCCCCGACAGGGGGCACTGAAGCTTTCTTT. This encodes CASSSPTGGTEAFF.